The clone carrying this T cell receptor (beta chain) was recorded many times. Its antigen is not known. The sample is drawn from a study of CD8+CD57+ T cells in acquired aplastic anemia. For the study at large: CD4+ and CD8+ cells, once sorted, gave DNA averaging approximately 3.3 ug. Study outcomes and limitations: Statistical testing detected no significant gap in CD8+ Simpson's diversity between patients and controls. Twenty-nine sequences, all CD8+ CDR3, were shared between patients and controls.

Sequenced patients had shown CD8+CD57+ cell expansion by flow cytometry. Trimming stripped 5 bases from V and 14 bases from J, with 21 bases between. The CDR3 spans 13 residues. Genomic DNA templated the TCR beta VDJ and CDR3 profiling. TCRdb re-analysed the reads in MiXCR, keeping a single row per CDR3 protein. The sample shows 150,000 to 180,000 distinct CDR3 sequences, roughly half of them seen only once. The sample taken for sequencing was sorted CD4+, CD8+, or CD8+CD57+ T cells (not recorded which) from PBMCs. This TCR came from a human donor with aplastic anemia. The chain has TRBV12-3 or TRBV12-4 and TRBJ1-2; tentative D call: TRBD1 (5 bases). CDR3 loop: CASSHNPGRGLTF. The CDR3 bases are TGTGCCAGCAGTCACAACCCGGGACGGGGCCTGACCTTC.